The table lists the clone carrying this TCR beta chain with a few counts. Its specificity is unknown. CD45RO/CCR7/CD25/CD127/CD95/CD27 sorting isolated CD4+ naive, central memory, regulatory and stem cell-like memory cells. This record comes from a study of beta chain features in type 1 diabetes. Study results and limitations: Whether HLA type affects TCRB rearrangement stayed undetermined in the present work.

Sequencing targeted expressed TCRB transcripts, as all isolated RNA had been reverse transcribed. Sequencing used immunoSEQ multiplex PCR; TCRdb keeps in-frame clones, though not all of them. The repertoire has hundreds of thousands of clones, about an eighth of them found once; the top ten carry less than 0.06%. The germline gives CDR1 SGHNT, CDR2 YYREEE (reference sequence). V dropped 4 bases and J dropped 1 base, with 13 bases sitting between them. The CDR3 consists of 15 residues. This chain joins TRBV5-4 and TRBJ2-3; D perhaps matches TRBD1 (6 bases). The receptor comes from a woman aged 18-35 years in good health. The sequenced sample consisted of naive CD4+ T cells from blood. The CDR3 DNA reads as TGTGCCAGCAGCCTACAAGGGGGACGCACAGATACGCAGTATTTT. The encoded protein is CASSLQGGRTDTQYF.